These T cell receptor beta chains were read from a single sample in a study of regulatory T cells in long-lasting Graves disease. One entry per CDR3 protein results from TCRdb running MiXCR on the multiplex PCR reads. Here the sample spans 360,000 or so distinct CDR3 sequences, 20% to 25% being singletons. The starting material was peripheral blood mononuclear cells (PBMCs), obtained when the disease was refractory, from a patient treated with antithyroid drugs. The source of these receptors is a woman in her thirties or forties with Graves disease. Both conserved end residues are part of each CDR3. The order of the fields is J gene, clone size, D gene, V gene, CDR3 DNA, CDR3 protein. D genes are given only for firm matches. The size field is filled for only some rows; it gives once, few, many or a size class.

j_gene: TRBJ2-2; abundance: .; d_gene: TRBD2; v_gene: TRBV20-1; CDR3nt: TGCAGTGCTAGAAGGTTGCTAGCGGGAGGGGAAAACACCGGGGAGCTGTTTTTT; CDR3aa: CSARRLLAGGENTGELFF
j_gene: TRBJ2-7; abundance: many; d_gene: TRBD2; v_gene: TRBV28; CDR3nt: TGTGCCACCCTGGCGAGGGGCGGGAGGATCGAGCAGTACTTC; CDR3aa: CATLARGGRIEQYF
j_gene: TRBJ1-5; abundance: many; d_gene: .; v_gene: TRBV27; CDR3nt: TGTGCCAGCAGTCCACGGGGGGGGCAGCCCCAGCATTTT; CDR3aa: CASSPRGGQPQHF
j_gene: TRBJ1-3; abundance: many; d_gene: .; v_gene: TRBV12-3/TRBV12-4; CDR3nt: TGTGCCAGCAGTCACTCAGGGTTTGGAAACACCATATATTTT; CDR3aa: CASSHSGFGNTIYF
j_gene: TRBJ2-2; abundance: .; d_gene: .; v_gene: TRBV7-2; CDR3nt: TGTGCCAGCAGCTTAGATGGGCTATTTTTTGGTGGGGCAAACACCGGGGAGCTGTTTTTT; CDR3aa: CASSLDGLFFGGANTGELFF
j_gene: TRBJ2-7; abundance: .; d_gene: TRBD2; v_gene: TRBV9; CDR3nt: TGTGCCAGCAGCGTAGGGGCTAGCGGGAGTTTCTACGAGCAGTACTTC; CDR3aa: CASSVGASGSFYEQYF
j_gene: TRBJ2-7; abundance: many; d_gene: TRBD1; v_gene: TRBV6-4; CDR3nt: TGTGCCAGCAGTTCAAGACAGGGCAGCTCCTACGAGCAGTACTTC; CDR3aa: CASSSRQGSSYEQYF
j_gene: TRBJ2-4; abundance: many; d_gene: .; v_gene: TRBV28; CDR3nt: TGTGCGATCCTCAGCGCTTGGGGGAACATTCAGTACTTC; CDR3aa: CAILSAWGNIQYF
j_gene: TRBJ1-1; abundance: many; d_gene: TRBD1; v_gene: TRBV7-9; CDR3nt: TGTGCCAGCAGCTTACAGGGGGGGCTGAACACTGAAGCTTTCTTT; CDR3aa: CASSLQGGLNTEAFF
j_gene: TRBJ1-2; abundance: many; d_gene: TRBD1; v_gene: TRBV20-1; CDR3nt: TGCAGTGCTAGAGACAGGGGGCAGCGGGGCTACACCTTC; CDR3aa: CSARDRGQRGYTF
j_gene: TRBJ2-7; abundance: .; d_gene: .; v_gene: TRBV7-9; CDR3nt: TGTGCCAGCAGCTTAGTTGACGCAGCCTACGAGCAGTACTTC; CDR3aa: CASSLVDAAYEQYF
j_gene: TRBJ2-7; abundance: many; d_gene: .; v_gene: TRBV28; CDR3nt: TGTGCCAGCAGTTTAAGGGGATCCGGGACCTACGAGCAGTACTTC; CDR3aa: CASSLRGSGTYEQYF
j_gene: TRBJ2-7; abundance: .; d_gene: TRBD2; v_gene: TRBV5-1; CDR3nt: TGCGCCAGCAGGAAGGGACTAGCGGTTACCTACGAGCAGTACTTC; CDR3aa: CASRKGLAVTYEQYF
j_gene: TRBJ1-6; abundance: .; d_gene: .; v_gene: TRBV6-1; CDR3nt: TGTGCCAGCAACCCGGGAGCGGCGGTGAATTCACCCCTCCACTTT; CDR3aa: CASNPGAAVNSPLHF
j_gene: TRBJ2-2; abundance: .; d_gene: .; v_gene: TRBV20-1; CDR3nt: TGCAGTGCTAGGGGTGGGGGGCACAACACCGGGGAGCTGTTTTTT; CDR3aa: CSARGGGHNTGELFF
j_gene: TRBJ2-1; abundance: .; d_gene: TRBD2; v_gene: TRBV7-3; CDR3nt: TGTGCCAGCAGCATTACGGGACAGGCACAACCACGGAGCGGGAGGGGTAATGAGCAGTTCTTC; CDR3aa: CASSITGQAQPRSGRGNEQFF
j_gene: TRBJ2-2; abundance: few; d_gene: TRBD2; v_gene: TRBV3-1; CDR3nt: TGTGCCAGCAGCCAAGGTGATGCGGGAGTTACCGGGGAGCTGTTTTTT; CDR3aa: CASSQGDAGVTGELFF
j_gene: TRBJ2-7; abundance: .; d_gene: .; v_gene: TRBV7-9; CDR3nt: TGTGCCAGCAGCTTAGACGCGACTAGTGCACCCTACGAGCAGTACTTC; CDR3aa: CASSLDATSAPYEQYF
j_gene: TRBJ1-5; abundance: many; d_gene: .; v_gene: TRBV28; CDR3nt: TGTGCCAGCAGTTTATGGGGTTTAGGAGATAGCAATCAGCCCCAGCATTTT; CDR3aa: CASSLWGLGDSNQPQHF
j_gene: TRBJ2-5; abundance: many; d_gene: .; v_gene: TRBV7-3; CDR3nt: TGTGCCAGCAGCCCGGAACCTAGCGCCCAAGAGACCCAGTACTTC; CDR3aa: CASSPEPSAQETQYF
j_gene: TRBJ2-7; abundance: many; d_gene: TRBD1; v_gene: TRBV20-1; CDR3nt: TGCAGTGCTAGTGCCGGGACAGGGACCCACTACGAGCAGTACTTC; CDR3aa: CSASAGTGTHYEQYF
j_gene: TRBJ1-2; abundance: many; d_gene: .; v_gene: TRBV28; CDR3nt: TGTGCCAGCAGTTTTGCGTTCCTCAGCGATGGCTACACCTTC; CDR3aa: CASSFAFLSDGYTF
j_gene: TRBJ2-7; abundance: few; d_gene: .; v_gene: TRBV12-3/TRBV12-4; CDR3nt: TGTGCCAGCAGTCCCTCGGCAGCCCACCCCTACGAGCAGTACTTC; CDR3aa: CASSPSAAHPYEQYF
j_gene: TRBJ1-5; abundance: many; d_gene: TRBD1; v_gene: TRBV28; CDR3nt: TGTGCCAGCAGCCATAGGACAGGTCGTCAGCCCCAGCATTTT; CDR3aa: CASSHRTGRQPQHF
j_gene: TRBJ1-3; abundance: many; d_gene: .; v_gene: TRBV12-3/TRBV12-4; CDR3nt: TGTGCCAGCAGTTACTCAGAACCGAACACCATATATTTT; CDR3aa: CASSYSEPNTIYF
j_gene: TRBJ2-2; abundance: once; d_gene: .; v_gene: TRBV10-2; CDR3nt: TGCGCCAGCAGTGAAGGCTTCACCGGGGAGCTGTTTTTT; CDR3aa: CASSEGFTGELFF
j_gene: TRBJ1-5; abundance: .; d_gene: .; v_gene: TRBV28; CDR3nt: TGTGCCAGCAGTTTATGGAAGGGGATCGTAGGACAGCCCCAGCATTTT; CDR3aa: CASSLWKGIVGQPQHF
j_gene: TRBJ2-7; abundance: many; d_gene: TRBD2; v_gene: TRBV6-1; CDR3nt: TGTGCCAGCAGCCCCTATGGGGTAGCGGGAGACTACGAGCAGTACTTC; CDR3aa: CASSPYGVAGDYEQYF
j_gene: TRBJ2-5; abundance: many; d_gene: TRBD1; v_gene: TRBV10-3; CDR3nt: TGTGCCATCAATGGTCAGACAGGGAGTGGTAGGGAGACCCAGTACTTC; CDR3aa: CAINGQTGSGRETQYF
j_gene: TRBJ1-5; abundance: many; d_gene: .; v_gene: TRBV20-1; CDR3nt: TGCAGTGCTAGTTACGCTCTCGGCAATCAGCCCCAGCATTTT; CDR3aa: CSASYALGNQPQHF
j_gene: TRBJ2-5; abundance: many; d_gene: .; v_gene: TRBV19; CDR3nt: TGTGCCAGTAGCCCTACAGGGAACCCAGAGACCCAGTACTTC; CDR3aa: CASSPTGNPETQYF
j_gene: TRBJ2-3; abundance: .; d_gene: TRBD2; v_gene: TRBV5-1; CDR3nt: TGCGCCAGCAGCTTCGTCCTAGCGGGGCACACAGATACGCAGTATTTT; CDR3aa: CASSFVLAGHTDTQYF
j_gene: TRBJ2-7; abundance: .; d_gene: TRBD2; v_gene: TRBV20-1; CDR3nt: TGCAGTGCTAGAGGGACACTAGCGGGAGCGGGCGAGCAGTACTTC; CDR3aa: CSARGTLAGAGEQYF
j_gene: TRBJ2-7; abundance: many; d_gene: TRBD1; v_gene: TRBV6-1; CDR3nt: TGTGCAACCCGGCGACAGGGGGCTAACTACGAGCAGTACTTC; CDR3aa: CATRRQGANYEQYF
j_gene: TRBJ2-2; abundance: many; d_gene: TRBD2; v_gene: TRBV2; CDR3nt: TGTGCCAGCAGGCTGGGCCGACTAGCGGGAGTGGGCGGGGAGCTGTTTTTT; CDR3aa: CASRLGRLAGVGGELFF
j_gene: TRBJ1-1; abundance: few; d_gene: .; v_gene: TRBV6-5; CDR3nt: TGTGCCAGCAGTTACTCGGAGCGGGACACTGAAGCTTTCTTT; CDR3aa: CASSYSERDTEAFF
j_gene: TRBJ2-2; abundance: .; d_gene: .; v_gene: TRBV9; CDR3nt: TGTGCCAGCAGCGCTGTGAGGGGCACCGGGGAGCTGTTTTTT; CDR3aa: CASSAVRGTGELFF
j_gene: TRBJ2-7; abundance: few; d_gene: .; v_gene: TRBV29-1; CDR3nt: TGCAGCGTCCACCTGGGCAAGGGCAAACTAAACCCATACGAGCAGTACTTC; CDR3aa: CSVHLGKGKLNPYEQYF
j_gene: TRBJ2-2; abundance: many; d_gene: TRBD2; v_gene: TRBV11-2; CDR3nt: TGTGCCAGCACCTGGACTAGCTTGAACACCGGGGAGCTGTTTTTT; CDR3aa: CASTWTSLNTGELFF
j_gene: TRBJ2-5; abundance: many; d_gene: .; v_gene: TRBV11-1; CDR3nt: TGTGCCAGCAGCTTAGGTTGGGGACGGGGAGAGACCCAGTACTTC; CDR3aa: CASSLGWGRGETQYF
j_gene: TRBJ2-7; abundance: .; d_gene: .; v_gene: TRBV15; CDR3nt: TGTGCCACCAGGGACGGCTACGAGCAGTACTTC; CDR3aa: CATRDGYEQYF
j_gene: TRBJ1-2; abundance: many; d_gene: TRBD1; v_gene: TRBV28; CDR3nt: TGTGCCAGCAGACCGGGGACAGCCGATTTACCCTATGGCTACACCTTC; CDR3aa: CASRPGTADLPYGYTF